This TCR beta chain emerged from a study of cytomegalovirus exposure and HLA in healthy donors. Primers included in the PCR were 60 Vbeta and 13 Jbeta primers. This table comes from immunoSEQ multiplex PCR, and its TCRdb copy is limited to in-frame clones, with some not included. The sample has tens of thousands of clones, 74% seen once; the top ten hold 6.2%. This clone showed up just a few times. Antigen: not known. Per germline, CDR1 MNHNS and CDR2 SASEGT. Trimming stripped 6 bases from V and 7 bases from J, with 12 bases between. CDR3 length equals 13 residues. Study-level findings and limits: Because they were indistinguishable, some V segments, including TRBV6-2 and TRBV6-3, were excluded. TCR beta V- and J-gene trimming, according to a later analysis, was linked to a missense DCLRE1C variant. Most of the TCR beta V segments (in an earlier analysis) were productive either about 90% or about 30% of the time.

This TCR derives from a woman aged 50 to 60 in good health and CMV-seropositive. The V gene is TRBV6-1, the J gene TRBJ1-4; D gene uncertain. The sequenced sample was PBMCs. In DNA form, the CDR3 reads TGTGCCAGCAGAACCTTGTCGAGTGAAAAACTGTTTTTT. Translated: CASRTLSSEKLFF.